This T cell receptor beta chain was captured in a study of T-cell memory formation after mild COVID-19 (dated by TCRdb to about 2021). The study in broad terms: TCR sequence clusters from the two donors were found to be largely donor specific. In a couple of donors, T-cell clones that expanded and contracted after mild COVID-19 were followed by sequencing TCRalpha and TCRbeta repertoires longitudinally. The cohort comprised two young, previously healthy adult volunteers, one female and one male.

The investigation overall reported the following: Whether the second-wave clones peaking on day 37 were SARS-CoV-2 specific was not confirmed. Contracting CD4+ clones turned up mainly in the CM and EM memory subsets, whereas EMRA was where CD8+ clones were enriched. Clones contracting from day 15 to 85 had balanced CD4/CD8 phenotypes, while a second wave expanding from day 15 to 37 was biased towards CD4+. The detection of some responding clones in pre-infection memory suggests that pre-existing cross-reactive memory T cells joined the SARS-CoV-2 response. Only two mild cases were covered in the study, and larger cohorts including severe cases with pre-infection samples were considered necessary.

As concerns this clonotype: Its antigen remains undetermined. No base quality information exists; no much larger clone differs at one position.

Instrument on record: Illumina NovaSeq 6000. Using 5'RACE with constant-segment primers, TCRalpha and TCRbeta cDNA libraries were constructed, with sample barcodes and unique molecular identifiers added in the process. RNA was extracted from every sample with Trizol reagent. Amplification of the libraries took two PCR steps, and the second step added a second sample barcode plus Illumina TruSeq adapters. The libraries were sequenced on an Illumina NovaSeq using 2 x 150 bp paired-end reads. Per the original workflow: Reads were demultiplexed and collapsed into UMI-guided consensus sequences with migec v1.2.7. Using mixcr v2.1.11, UMI consensuses were aligned to TRA and TRB V and J templates and then assembled into clonotypes. Expanded or contracted clonotypes were those called significant by both edgeR and NoisET, with noise models trained on biological replicates. edgeR calls used a false discovery rate-adjusted p below 0.01 and a log2 fold-change threshold of 1. As an exploratory analysis of dynamics, max-normalized trajectories of the 1000 most abundant clonotypes were examined with PCA combined with hierarchical clustering. Separately sequenced CD4+ and CD8+ repertoires were used to assign the CD4 or CD8 phenotype of responding clones. TCRdb cleaned the public reads at Q25 with fastp, built clones with MiXCR and kept in-frame beta chains. Rows with a matching CDR3 protein are joined into one entry that keeps the most common DNA and genes. TCRdb's processing, not the study's, gives the V and J calls here. The sample table shows approximately 190,000 distinct CDR3 sequences, and approximately 20% are seen once. Roughly 2.6% of the sample lies in the top ten.

The CDR3 contains 15 residues, cysteine and phenylalanine counted. Only the CDR3 portion is preserved as DNA: 45 bases, with reading frame beginning at the first base. CDR1 and CDR2 are read off the germline V gene as SNHLY and FYNNEI. Trimming accounts for 1 base at V and 7 bases at J, while the number of junction bases matched to no gene is 8. PBMCs were isolated by Ficoll-Paque density gradient centrifugation. This TCR was sampled from an adult woman who had mild COVID-19 (a few samples of this study predate the infection). The sample titles of this study are shuffled in the database, so cell type and time point are left out; the donor was told from shared clones. Sequencing was carried out using PBMCs or a T cell subset sorted from them (not recorded which). The chain links TRBV2 with TRBJ2-5, with 8 junctional bases fitting TRBD2. The base sequence is TGTGCCAGCAGTGAAGGGGGACTAGTTCGTGGGACCCAGTACTTC. It is translated as CASSEGGLVRGTQYF.